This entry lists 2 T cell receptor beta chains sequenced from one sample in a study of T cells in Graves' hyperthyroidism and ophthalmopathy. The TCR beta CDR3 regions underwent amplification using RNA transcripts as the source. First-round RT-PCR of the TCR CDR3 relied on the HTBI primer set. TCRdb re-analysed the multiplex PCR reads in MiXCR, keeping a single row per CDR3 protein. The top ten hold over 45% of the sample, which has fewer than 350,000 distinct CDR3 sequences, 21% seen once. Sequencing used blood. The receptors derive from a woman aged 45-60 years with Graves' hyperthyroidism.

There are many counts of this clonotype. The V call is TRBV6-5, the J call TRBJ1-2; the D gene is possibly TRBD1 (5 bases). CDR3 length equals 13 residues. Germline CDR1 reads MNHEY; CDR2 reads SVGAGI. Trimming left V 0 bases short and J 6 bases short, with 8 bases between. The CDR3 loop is CASSYSAGNGYTF. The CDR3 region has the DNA TGTGCCAGCAGTTACTCGGCAGGGAATGGCTACACCTTC.

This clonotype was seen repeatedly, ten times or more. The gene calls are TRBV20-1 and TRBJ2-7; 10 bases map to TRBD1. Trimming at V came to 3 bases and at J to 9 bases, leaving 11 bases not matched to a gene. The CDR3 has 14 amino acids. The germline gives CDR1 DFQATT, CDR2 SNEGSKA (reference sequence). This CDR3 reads CSASRQGALGGQYF. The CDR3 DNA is TGCAGTGCTAGCCGACAGGGGGCGCTAGGGGGGCAGTACTTC.